This T cell receptor beta chain was profiled in a study of T cell responses to AZD1222 COVID-19 vaccine. Data came from immunoSEQ multiplex PCR; TCRdb stores just in-frame clones and leaves some out. The sample consists of roughly 130,000 clones, roughly 89% of them appearing once. Per germline, CDR1 SGHRS and CDR2 YFSETQ. The CDR3 runs 15 residues. The trim removed 2 bases at V and 0 bases at J, leaving 3 bases unmatched. The chain links TRBV5-1 to TRBJ1-2, with 8 positions matching TRBD1. The source material was peripheral blood, sampled on day 0 of AZD1222 vaccination. The TCR sequence derives from an adult in good health. The DNA for the CDR3 is TGCGCCAGCAGCTTCGACAGGGGACCTAACTATGGCTACACCTTC. It is translated as CASSFDRGPNYGYTF.